Sequencing of this TCR beta chain was carried out in a study of breast tumors, draining lymph nodes, adjacent tissues (dated by TCRdb to the mid-2010s). Regarding the study in general: The study compared TCR beta repertoires across tumor, adjacent nontumor tissue and axillary lymph nodes from breast cancer patients. The study was designed to assess the relationships and possible T-cell exchange between tumor, surrounding tissue and draining lymph node repertoires in human breast cancer. Overall results and qualifications from the work: Tumor and nontumor tissue repertoires were found to be significantly more similar in luminal-like than in basal-like breast cancer. A scenario in which most tumor T cells derive from the lymph node and then expand within tumor tissue was judged to be consistent with the data. The study presented the conclusion that tumor T cells originate in lymph nodes as consistent with a hypothesis, not as something directly demonstrated. Tumor T-cell repertoires showed less diversity than lymph node repertoires and more diversity than nontumor tissue repertoires, and tumor T-cell repertoires showed preferential V and J gene usage.

For sequencing, an Illumina HiSeq 2000 was employed. Multiplex PCR amplification was used to build the TCR beta chain libraries. High-throughput sequencing was used to analyze the amplified TCR beta chain products. TCRdb's own reprocessing of the public reads used fastp at Q25 and MiXCR and kept productive beta chains. Entries that share a CDR3 protein sequence are merged under the most common genes and DNA. For this sample there are under 20,000 distinct CDR3 sequences; around two fifths appear just once. The ten largest clones add up to approximately 21% of the sample. At the junction V is shortened by 6 bases and J by 3 bases, with 9 bases in between. Reading from cysteine to phenylalanine, the CDR3 counts 13 amino acids. Kept here is only the CDR3 DNA, which spans 39 bases and is read in frame from base 1. To note about this clonotype: Its antigen remains unidentified. Per-base qualities were not stored, and no clone one base away is much larger.

Sequencing was performed on breast tumor tissue. The chain links TRBV12-3 or TRBV12-4 with TRBJ2-1; matching of 5 bases hints at TRBD1 as the D gene. The sequence was collected from a female donor with breast cancer. Some clones in this sample may be carry-over from other donors' samples. The sequenced DNA: TGTGCCAGCAGGTTGGGGCTCTACAATGAGCAGTTCTTC. Its amino acids are CASRLGLYNEQFF.